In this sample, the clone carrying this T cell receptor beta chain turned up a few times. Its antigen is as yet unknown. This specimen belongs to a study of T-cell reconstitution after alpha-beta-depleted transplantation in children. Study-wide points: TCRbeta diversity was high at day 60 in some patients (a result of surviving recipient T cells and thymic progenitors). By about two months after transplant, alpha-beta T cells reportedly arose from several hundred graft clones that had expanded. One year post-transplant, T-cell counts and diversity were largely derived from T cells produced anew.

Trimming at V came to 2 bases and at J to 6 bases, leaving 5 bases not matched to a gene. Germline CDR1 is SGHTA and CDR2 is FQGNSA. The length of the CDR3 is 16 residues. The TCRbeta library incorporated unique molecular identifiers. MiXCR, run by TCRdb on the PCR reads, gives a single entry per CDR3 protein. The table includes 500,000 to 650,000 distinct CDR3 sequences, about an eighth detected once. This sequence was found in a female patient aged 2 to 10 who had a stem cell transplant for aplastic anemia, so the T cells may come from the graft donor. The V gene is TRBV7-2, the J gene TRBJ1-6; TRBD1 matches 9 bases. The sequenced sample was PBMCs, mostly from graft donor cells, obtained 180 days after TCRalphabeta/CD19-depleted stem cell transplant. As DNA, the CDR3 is TGTGCCAGCAGCTTAATGGGACAGGGAGCTAATTCACCCCTCCACTTT. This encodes CASSLMGQGANSPLHF.